The rows below give T cell receptor beta chains drawn from one sample of a study of neoadjuvant anti-PD-1 for oral cavity cancer. Sequencing was performed with immunoSEQ multiplex PCR; in TCRdb, only in-frame clones are kept and a portion is missing. Here the sample spans around 13,000 clones, around 70% being singletons. The sequencing used PBMCs, collected after nivolumab (anti-PD-1) treatment. All receptors derive from a person aged 35 to 85 with oral cavity squamous cell carcinoma. Each CDR3 is given with its conserved first and last residue. The D gene is left open where the match is weak. Only part of the rows carry a size: once, few, many, or a class if the clone is expanded.

cdr3_nt cdr3_aa v_call clone_size j_call d_call
TGCGCCAGCAGCCAAGAGGGAAGGGGGGCATCGAACACCGGGGAGCTGTTTTTT CASSQEGRGASNTGELFF TRBV4-1 . TRBJ2-2 .
TGTGCCAGCAGCTTAACTTGGGGGGAGAAAACAGATACGCAGTATTTT CASSLTWGEKTDTQYF TRBV11-3 . TRBJ2-3 .
TGTGCCAGCAGCCCTCGGACCTTTACTAATGAAAAACTGTTTTTT CASSPRTFTNEKLFF TRBV7-8 . TRBJ1-4 .
TGTGCCAGCAGCGCGCCCGTCACAGATACGCAGTATTTT CASSAPVTDTQYF TRBV5-4 once TRBJ2-3 .
TGCGCCAGCAGCTTGACCCCTGGGGTCGAGACCCAGTACTTC CASSLTPGVETQYF TRBV5-1 . TRBJ2-5 .
TGCAGCGTTGTTCCGGACAGGCTCTCCTACGAGCAGTACTTC CSVVPDRLSYEQYF TRBV29-1 . TRBJ2-7 TRBD1
TGCAGCGTCCTGACTGGATCTAGCACAGATACGCAGTATTTT CSVLTGSSTDTQYF TRBV29-1 . TRBJ2-3 .
TGTGCCAGCAGCTTGGCACTAGCGGGAAGAACAGATACGCAGTATTTT CASSLALAGRTDTQYF TRBV5-4 . TRBJ2-3 TRBD2
TGTGCCAGCAGTGCACAGGGGACTAGCGGGATAAATGAGCAGTTCTTC CASSAQGTSGINEQFF TRBV6-1 . TRBJ2-1 TRBD2
TGCGCCAGCAGCCAAGCCTGGGGGGACACTGAAGCTTTCTTT CASSQAWGDTEAFF TRBV4-1 . TRBJ1-1 .
TGCGCCAGCAGCCGGAGCCGGGTGGAGGAGCTGTTTTTT CASSRSRVEELFF TRBV5-1 . TRBJ2-2 .
TGTGCCAGCAGCTTTCCCCGAGGGGGCCGGAACACTGAAGCTTTCTTT CASSFPRGGRNTEAFF TRBV13 . TRBJ1-1 TRBD1
TGTGCCAGCAGTGAAGCGCTCGGGAACACCGGGGAGCTGTTTTTT CASSEALGNTGELFF TRBV6-1 . TRBJ2-2 .
TGTGCCAGCAGTGGCTCGACTAGCGATTCTAGCACAGATACGCAGTATTTT CASSGSTSDSSTDTQYF TRBV6-1 . TRBJ2-3 TRBD2
TGTGCCAGCAGTTCGTCTGGGGCCAACGTCCTGACTTTC CASSSSGANVLTF TRBV27 . TRBJ2-6 .
TGTGCCAGCAGAACGGTAGGAGAAGCTTTCTTT CASRTVGEAFF TRBV6-5 few TRBJ1-1 .
TGTGCCAGCAGCCCCCAGGCTGGAATCACAGATACGCAGTATTTT CASSPQAGITDTQYF TRBV7-3 . TRBJ2-3 .